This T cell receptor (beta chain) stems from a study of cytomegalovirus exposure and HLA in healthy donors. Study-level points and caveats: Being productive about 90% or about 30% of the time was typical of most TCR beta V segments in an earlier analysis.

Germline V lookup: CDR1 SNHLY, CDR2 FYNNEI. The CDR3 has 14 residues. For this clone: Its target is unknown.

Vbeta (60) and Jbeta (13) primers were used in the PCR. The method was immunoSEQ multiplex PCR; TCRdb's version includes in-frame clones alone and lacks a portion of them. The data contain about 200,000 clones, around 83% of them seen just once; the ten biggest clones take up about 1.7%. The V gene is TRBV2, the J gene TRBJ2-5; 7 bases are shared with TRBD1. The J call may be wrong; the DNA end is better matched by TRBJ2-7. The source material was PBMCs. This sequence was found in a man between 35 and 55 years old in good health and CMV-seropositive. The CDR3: CASREQGLSYEQYF. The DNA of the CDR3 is TGTGCCAGCAGGGAACAGGGGCTCTCCTACGAGCAGTACTTC.